This paragraph reports one T cell receptor beta chain. The antigen is not known. The data originate from a study of cytomegalovirus exposure and HLA in healthy donors. About the study: A later analysis reported the same platform for the 100 to 150 validation repertoires and the roughly 700 first-cohort repertoires. General study findings and limits: The study designated roughly 150 TCR beta chains cytomegalovirus-associated. It was found in a later analysis that first-cohort TCR clusters tended to co-occur in the 100 to 150 validation repertoires. Most TCR sequences showed up rarely, but some public TCRs showed up in many donors.

TCRdb keeps only in-frame clones here, not all; method: immunoSEQ multiplex PCR. This sample has under 140,000 clones, with over 85% found just once. The sequence was obtained from a woman in her late teens or twenties in good health and CMV-seronegative. The specimen sequenced was PBMCs.

This CDR3 reads CAWSTGQYTGELFF. The DNA for the CDR3 is TGTGCCTGGAGTACCGGACAGTACACCGGGGAGCTGTTTTTT. V is TRBV30 and J is TRBJ2-2; a possible D gene is TRBD1 (6 bases). The V gene's germline CDR1 is GTSNPN and CDR2 SVGIG (reference sequence). V was trimmed by 2 bases and J by 3 bases, leaving 10 bases between them. This CDR3 has 14 amino acids.